This TCR beta chain is drawn from a study of monozygotic twins with inflammatory bowel disease (dated by TCRdb to the late 2010s). Notes on the research overall: In total, approximately 28 monozygotic twin pairs made up the full study: 19 Danish pairs, all IBD-discordant, plus nine German pairs, of which four were IBD-concordant and five were IBD-discordant. The search for disease-associated traits relied mainly on comparing IBD patients with their genetically identical healthy co-twins within discordant pairs. Each individual had, on average, about 151 000 unique TCRalpha sequences and 181 000 unique TCRbeta sequences available for analysis. Study-wide conclusions, independent of this receptor: The analysis was unable to tell apart different T cell subtypes. IBD patients shared fewer clonotypes with other individuals than healthy twins did, most markedly in patients showing signs of disease activity. The results gave no support for a single strong signal or clonotype linked to IBD. Differing immunosuppressive treatments among patients may have added background noise and inter-individual variability to the repertoires. Measured by the inverse Simpson index, TCRbeta repertoire diversity was lower in IBD patients than in their healthy co-twins. Concordant and discordant twins showed no difference in repertoire similarity, possibly because of limited statistical power.

Library preparation used 5' RACE. Each TCR library was prepared from 3,000 to 4,000 ng of total RNA. cDNA was synthesized with SMARTScribe reverse transcriptase in eight separate reactions per sample. During cDNA synthesis, template switching introduced unique molecular identifiers that contained a 6-nucleotide sample barcode. TCRalpha and TCRbeta cDNA was amplified by two nested PCRs of approximately 17 and 9 cycles, with bead purification after each PCR. Before amplification, the cDNA was both treated with uracil DNA-glycosylase and purified with the QIAquick PCR purification kit. In the second PCR, Illumina TruSeq-compatible adapters and sample-specific barcodes were added. TapeStation and Qubit were used to check library quality and concentration, and 4.5 to 6.5 ng of each library was pooled. Sequencing of the pooled libraries was done on an Illumina HiSeq2500 single-index Rapid Run using custom sequencing primers and 2 x 100 bp reads. The authors' pipeline ran thus. UMI-based consensus assembly with MiGEC version 1.2.6 was used to correct PCR and sequencing errors. MiXCR version 2.1.1 was used to carry out V(D)J alignment, clonotype assembly and CDR3 extraction. Gene usage, clonotype sharing and MAIT/NKT TCR abundance were normalised by analysing the top 1000, 10 000 and 20 000 clonotypes per sample. After downsampling to 27 000 UMIs, diversity was calculated as the inverse Simpson index using the vegan R package. Paired Mann-Whitney U tests on discordant twin pairs were used, with Benjamini-Hochberg multiple-testing correction. TCRdb reanalyzed the reads, keeping one entry per CDR3 protein sequence and omitting DNA. TCRdb assigned the V and J calls; the authors' analysis was not used. This sample's table has entries for some 450,000 distinct CDR3 sequences. The ten largest clones represent roughly 2.2% of the sample.

An approximately 2.5 ml peripheral blood sample was drawn into PAXgene tubes per donor and stored at -80°C. Without T cell sorting, total RNA was isolated from whole blood using the PAXgene blood miRNA kit on an automated QIAcube. Deep TCRalpha and TCRbeta repertoire profiling with unique molecular barcoding was performed on peripheral blood of monozygotic twin pairs concordant or discordant for inflammatory bowel disease. Smoking habits were recorded for all twin pairs, and individuals were classified as current, former or never smokers. Of note for this clonotype: Its antigen is not yet known.

There are 16 amino acids in the CDR3, from cysteine to phenylalanine inclusive. This entry has no DNA. Looking up the germline V gene yields CDR1 SGHDT and CDR2 YYEEEE. The sequence was collected from a human donor with ulcerative colitis or Crohn's disease, or a healthy co-twin of an affected twin (not recorded which). Recombination joined TRBV5-6 with TRBJ2-2; TCRdb outputs TRBD2, but without DNA this stays unchecked. The sequenced material came from blood. For the CDR3, the sequence is CASSLGLAGDTGELFF. The full variable domain, with segments outside the CDR3 supplied by the reference TRBV5-6 and TRBJ2-2 proteins, appears as DAGVTQSPTHLIKTRGQQVTLRCSPKSGHDTVSWYQQALGQGPQFIFQYYEEEERQRGNFPDRFSGHQFPNYSSELNVNALLLGDSALYLCASSLGLAGDTGELFFGEGSRLTVL.